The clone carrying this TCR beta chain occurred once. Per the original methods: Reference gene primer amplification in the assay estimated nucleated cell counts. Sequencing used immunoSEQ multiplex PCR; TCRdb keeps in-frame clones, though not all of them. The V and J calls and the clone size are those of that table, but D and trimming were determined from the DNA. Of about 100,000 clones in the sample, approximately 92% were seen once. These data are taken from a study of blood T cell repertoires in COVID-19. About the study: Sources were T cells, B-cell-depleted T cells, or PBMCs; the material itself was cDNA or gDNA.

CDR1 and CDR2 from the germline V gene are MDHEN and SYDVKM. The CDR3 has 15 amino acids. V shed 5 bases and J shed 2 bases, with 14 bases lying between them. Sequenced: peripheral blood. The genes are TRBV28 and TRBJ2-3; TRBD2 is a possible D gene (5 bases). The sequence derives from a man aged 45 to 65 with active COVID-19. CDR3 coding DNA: TGTGCCAGCAGTCCGGGCCCCGGGAACACAGATACGCAGTATTTT. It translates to CASSPGPGNTDTQYF. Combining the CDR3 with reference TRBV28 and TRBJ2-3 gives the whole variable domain DVKVTQSSRYLVKRTGEKVFLECVQDMDHENMFWYRQDPGLGLRLIYFSYDVKMKEKGDIPEGYSVSREKKERFSLILESASTNQTSMYLCASSPGPGNTDTQYFGPGTRLTVL.